This T cell receptor (beta chain) appears in the sequencing data of a study of cytomegalovirus exposure and HLA in healthy donors. The PCR used 60 Vbeta and 13 Jbeta primers. Profiled with immunoSEQ multiplex PCR; TCRdb holds only in-frame clones, not every one. This sample carries 98,000 or so clones, approximately 80% of them seen once, and the ten largest clones take 5% to 6%. A few counts support this clone. The antigen is undetermined. The CDR3 runs 16 residues. Germline assignment: CDR1 SGHRS and CDR2 YFSETQ. The trim removed 0 bases at V and 3 bases at J, leaving 4 bases unmatched. Notes on the study in general: In vitro, a few CMV-associated chains proved specific for CMV antigens.

The sample consisted of PBMCs. The source is a woman under 30 in good health and CMV-seropositive. The rearrangement links TRBV5-1 to TRBJ1-5; 9 positions match TRBD1. CDR3 nucleotide sequence: TGCGCCAGCAGCTTGGGAACAGGGGGCGTCAATCAGCCCCAGCATTTT. Translated: CASSLGTGGVNQPQHF.